The 25 T cell receptor beta chains below were found in one sample sequenced in a study of regulatory T cells in long-lasting Graves disease. As for time point: newly diagnosed GD, antithyroid drugs for less than 3 months. PBMC-extracted RNA yielded the TCR library. The TCR beta library used iRepertoire HTBI primers with Arm-PCR amplification of CDR3. Using its own MiXCR run on the multiplex PCR reads, TCRdb lists one record per CDR3 protein. Here the sample spans about 530,000 distinct CDR3 sequences, roughly 16% being singletons. The data were also submitted as part of a second study, on T cells in Graves' hyperthyroidism and ophthalmopathy.

The starting material was peripheral blood mononuclear cells (PBMCs), obtained at new diagnosis, from a patient treated with antithyroid drugs. These receptors originate from a woman aged 40-65 years with Graves disease.

Of note for this clonotype: This may be a read error, as it is one base from a much larger clone. The chain carries TRBV28 and TRBJ2-4; D may be TRBD1 (5 bases). The CDR3 has 15 residues. Germline-derived CDR1 and CDR2 are MDHEN and SYDVKM. DNA of the CDR3: TGTACCAGCAGCTTTGACAGCCCCGCCAAAAACATTCAGTACTTC. This gives the protein CTSSFDSPAKNIQYF. Full variable domain (outside the CDR3, taken from reference TRBV28 and TRBJ2-4): DVKVTQSSRYLVKRTGEKVFLECVQDMDHENMFWYRQDPGLGLRLIYFSYDVKMKEKGDIPEGYSVSREKKERFSLILESASTNQTSMYLCTSSFDSPAKNIQYFGAGTRLSVL.

This clonotype was picked up a small number of times. The chain carries TRBV27 and TRBJ2-2; D might be TRBD1 or TRBD2, each matching 5 bases. Germline V CDR1 and CDR2: MNHEY, SMNVEV (reference sequence). The CDR3 has 14 amino acids. Trimming took 3 bases from V and 6 from J, leaving 11 bases between them. The CDR3 coding sequence is TGTGCCAGCAGTTTGGGGACCCAACCCGGGGAGCTGTTTTTT. Amino acid sequence: CASSLGTQPGELFF.

The rearrangement links TRBV12-3 or TRBV12-4 to TRBJ1-6; 7 positions agree with TRBD1. The junction had 2 bases not matched to a gene; V was cut back by 7 bases and J by 5 bases. This CDR3 region has 13 residues. CDR3 bases: TGTGCCAGCACGGGACAGCATAATTCACCCCTCCACTTT. It is translated as CASTGQHNSPLHF.

Only a few counts were recorded for this clonotype. The V call is TRBV5-1, the J call TRBJ1-1; D uncertain. The germline V gene has CDR1 SGHRS and CDR2 YFSETQ. The CDR3 spans 14 residues. Trimming shortened V by 1 base and J by 0 bases, and 7 bases separated the two germline ends. The CDR3 is CASSLNGMNTEAFF. The CDR3 DNA follows: TGCGCCAGCAGCTTGAATGGGATGAACACTGAAGCTTTCTTT.

This clonotype was detected ten times or more. The chain recombines TRBV28 with TRBJ2-1; weak D call: TRBD1 (5 bases). V dropped 5 bases and J dropped 10 bases, with 15 bases sitting between them. Germline V gene data show CDR1 as MDHEN and CDR2 as SYDVKM. CDR3 length equals 13 residues. CDR3 nucleotides: TGTGCCAGCAGTCCCGACTCCTCAGGGGAGCAGTTCTTC. Its translation: CASSPDSSGEQFF.

The V call is TRBV7-2, the J call TRBJ1-3, with D uncertain. The CDR3 extends over 13 amino acids. CDR1 is SGHTA, CDR2 FQGNSA, per germline. Trimming cost V 5 bases and J 3 bases, with 8 bases left between them. The CDR3 reads CASSELIGNTIYF. Written as DNA, the CDR3 is TGTGCCAGCAGCGAACTTATTGGAAACACCATATATTTT.

In this sample, this clonotype turned up a few times. The chain is built from TRBV28 and TRBJ2-5, with a weak D call TRBD2 (6 bases). CDR3 size: 14 residues. Germline CDR1 reads MDHEN; CDR2 reads SYDVKM. Trimming removed 3 bases from V and 1 base from J, with 9 bases in between. The CDR3: CASSFGGIQETQYF. The CDR3 DNA reads as TGTGCCAGCAGTTTCGGAGGGATCCAAGAGACCCAGTACTTC.

This clonotype has a handful of counts. The rearrangement uses TRBV27 and TRBJ1-1, with 10 bases identical to TRBD1. Germline assignment: CDR1 MNHEY and CDR2 SMNVEV (reference sequence). The V segment lost 1 base and the J segment 7 bases; nucleotides outside the gene matches: 6. The CDR3 runs to 15 residues. CDR3 amino acids: CASSLYPRDRGEAFF. CDR3 nucleotides: TGTGCCAGCAGTTTATATCCCCGGGACAGGGGTGAAGCTTTCTTT.

This clonotype was counted between two and nine times. The chain recombines TRBV5-5 with TRBJ2-5, with D unclear. V was pared by 0 bases and J by 7 bases, with 10 bases between. This CDR3 is built from 13 residues. Looked up from germline, CDR1 is SGHKS and CDR2 is YYEKEE (reference sequence). CDR3 bases: TGTGCCAGCAGCTTGGGGGGAACCGGGACCCAGTACTTC. This encodes CASSLGGTGTQYF.

As to this clonotype: Sequence at one end of the junction differs from germline and may be a read error. V usage is TRBV2 and J usage is TRBJ2-3, with D unclear. Germline V gene data show CDR1 as SNHLY and CDR2 as FYNNEI. There are 18 residues in the CDR3. The CDR3 sequence is CASSQDEFRVPSTDTQYF. In nucleotides, the CDR3 is TGCGCCAGCAGCCAAGATGAGTTCCGGGTCCCTAGCACAGATACGCAGTATTTT. The full variable domain, with the rest looked up from reference TRBV2 and TRBJ2-3, is EPEVTQTPSHQVTQMGQEVILRCVPISNHLYFYWYRQILGQKVEFLVSFYNNEISEKSEIFDDQFSVERPDGSNFTLKIRSTKLEDSAMYFCASSQDEFRVPSTDTQYFGPGTRLTVL.

Details on this clonotype: A much more abundant neighbour one base away suggests this may be a read error. The chain carries TRBV11-2 and TRBJ1-4; D unclear. The CDR3 sequence is 15 residues long. From germline, CDR1 is SGHAT and CDR2 FQNNGV. The chain's CDR3 is CASSLEGLGNEKLSF. The DNA of the CDR3 is TGTGCCAGCAGCTTAGAAGGGTTAGGTAATGAAAAACTGTCTTTT.

About this clonotype: The CDR3 does not end in the conserved phenylalanine or tryptophan, so this is likely a read error. The V and J genes are TRBV14 and TRBJ2-5; the D is unclear. The germline CDR1 and CDR2 sequences are SGHDN and FVKESK. This CDR3 contains 14 residues. V was pared by 4 bases and J by 1 base, with 10 bases between. Here the CDR3 DNA reads TGTGCCAGCAGCCCTATGGTCTTCCAAGAGACCCAGTACCTC. It specifies CASSPMVFQETQYL.

Ten or more counts support this clonotype. The rearrangement uses TRBV2 and TRBJ1-3, with D uncertain. Trimming took 7 bases from V and 4 from J, leaving 5 bases between them. CDR1 is SNHLY, CDR2 FYNNEI, per germline. This CDR3 comprises 11 residues. CDR3 residues: CASTRGNTIYF. DNA of the CDR3: TGTGCCAGCACGAGAGGAAACACCATATATTTT.

This clonotype has ten or more counts. The chain carries TRBV11-3 and TRBJ2-1, with D possibly matching TRBD2 (5 bases). Germline CDR1 and CDR2: SGHNT and YENEEA. V lost 3 bases to trimming and J lost 2 bases, with 11 bases between them. The CDR3 has 15 amino acids. For the CDR3, the DNA is TGTGCCAGCAGCTTTTTCGGGGAGACCTACAATGAGCAGTTCTTC. The encoded protein is CASSFFGETYNEQFF.

This clonotype was picked up many times. The rearrangement joins TRBV12-3 or TRBV12-4 to TRBJ2-3, with no clear D. The V end lost 2 bases, the J end lost 0 bases, and 9 bases lay between the germline ends. The CDR3 consists of 15 residues. CDR3 nucleotides: TGTGCCAGCAGTTTAAGAGCTGCTAGCACAGATACGCAGTATTTT. Translation gives CASSLRAASTDTQYF.

This clonotype was counted many times. This chain joins TRBV18 and TRBJ2-7, with D unresolved. The germline V gene has CDR1 KGHSH and CDR2 LQKENI. Trimming took 0 bases from V and 7 from J, leaving 10 bases between them. The length of the CDR3 is 13 residues. The CDR3 coding sequence is TGTGCCAGCTCACCACCGACCCAGTCAGAGCAGTACTTC. This codes for CASSPPTQSEQYF.

This clonotype was seen repeatedly, ten times or more. This chain links TRBV5-1 with TRBJ2-1; 7 nucleotides agree with TRBD2. The trim removed 8 bases at V and 2 bases at J, leaving 19 bases unmatched. The germline gives CDR1 SGHRS, CDR2 YFSETQ. The CDR3 extends over 18 amino acids. CDR3 bases: TGCGCCAGGTGCAGGGTCGGTCAGCGGGACCCCACCTACAATGAGCAGTTCTTC. Its protein is CARCRVGQRDPTYNEQFF.

This clonotype was seen repeatedly, ten times or more. The CDR3 DNA is TGCGCCAGCAGCCAGGGAGGGCGGGATACGCAGTATTTT. Protein sequence: CASSQGGRDTQYF. The V gene is TRBV4-1, the J gene TRBJ2-3; 7 bases are a match to TRBD2. This CDR3 has 13 residues. CDR1 is MGHRA and CDR2 is YSYEKL in the germline V gene. V lost 3 bases to trimming and J lost 6 bases; unmatched junction nucleotides: 3.

Only a few counts were recorded for this clonotype. The rearrangement uses TRBV19 and TRBJ2-7, with 10 bases aligning to TRBD2. The V gene's germline CDR1 is LNHDA and CDR2 SQIVND (reference sequence). V lost 6 bases to trimming and J lost 1 base; unmatched junction nucleotides: 12. The CDR3 runs to 17 residues. The CDR3 coding sequence is TGTGCCAGTAGGGCTAGCGGGGGTCAGCTGAATTCCTACGAGCAGTACTTC. It translates to CASRASGGQLNSYEQYF.

This clonotype was seen ten or more times. V and J are TRBV15 and TRBJ1-1; D remains unclear. The CDR3 has 13 amino acids. Germline V gene data show CDR1 as LNHNV and CDR2 as YYDKDF (reference sequence). Trimming cost V 6 bases and J 1 base, with 9 bases left between them. The CDR3 DNA follows: TGTGCCACCAGTCGTCTGAAGAACACTGAAGCTTTCTTT. Translation gives CATSRLKNTEAFF.

This clonotype was detected only a few times. The chain carries TRBV5-6 and TRBJ2-4; TRBD2 aligns across 8 bases. The CDR3 contains 17 residues. The ends lost 4 bases at V and 9 bases at J; junction bases unmatched: 18. Germline V gene lookup returns CDR1 SGHDT and CDR2 YYEEEE. The CDR3 DNA follows: TGTGCCAGCAGCCCGAACCGACTAGCGCAGCTTAGGGGCATTCAGTACTTC. Its protein is CASSPNRLAQLRGIQYF.

This clonotype occurred many times. This rearrangement joins TRBV5-1 to TRBJ2-1; the match to TRBD2 covers 14 bases. The CDR3 length is 19 residues. The germline V gene encodes CDR1 SGHRS and CDR2 YFSETQ. J was trimmed by 0 bases and V by 4 bases; bases with no gene match: 9. CDR3 coding DNA: TGCGCCAGCAGCGGGGTCGGGACTAGCGGGGGAAGCTCCTACAATGAGCAGTTCTTC. It translates to CASSGVGTSGGSSYNEQFF.

This clonotype was seen at least ten times. The chain links TRBV9 to TRBJ1-1; D is uncertain. Trimming took 3 bases from V and 5 from J, leaving 14 bases between them. The CDR3 sequence is 14 residues long. In germline, CDR1 is SGDLS, CDR2 YYNGEE. The CDR3, as DNA: TGTGCCAGCAGCGATTCGGCGGACCTGACTGAAGCTTTCTTT. Translating gives CASSDSADLTEAFF.

This clonotype turned up a few times. V and J are TRBV2 and TRBJ2-6; no firm D call. Trimming left V 2 bases short and J 2 bases short, with 7 bases between. This CDR3 region has 15 residues. Germline values: CDR1 SNHLY, CDR2 FYNNEI. For the CDR3, the DNA is TGTGCCAGCAGTGAATTAGGGACTGGGGCCAACGTCCTGACTTTC. Translation: CASSELGTGANVLTF.

In its sample, this clonotype was seen many times. The chain has TRBV28 and TRBJ1-6, with no clear D. CDR3 size: 14 residues. Germline lookup yields CDR1 MDHEN and CDR2 SYDVKM. Trimming pared 6 bases from V and 0 bases from J, leaving 6 bases between. CDR3 nucleotide sequence: TGTGCCAGCAGGGTGAGCTCCTATAATTCACCCCTCCACTTT. This sequence encodes CASRVSSYNSPLHF.